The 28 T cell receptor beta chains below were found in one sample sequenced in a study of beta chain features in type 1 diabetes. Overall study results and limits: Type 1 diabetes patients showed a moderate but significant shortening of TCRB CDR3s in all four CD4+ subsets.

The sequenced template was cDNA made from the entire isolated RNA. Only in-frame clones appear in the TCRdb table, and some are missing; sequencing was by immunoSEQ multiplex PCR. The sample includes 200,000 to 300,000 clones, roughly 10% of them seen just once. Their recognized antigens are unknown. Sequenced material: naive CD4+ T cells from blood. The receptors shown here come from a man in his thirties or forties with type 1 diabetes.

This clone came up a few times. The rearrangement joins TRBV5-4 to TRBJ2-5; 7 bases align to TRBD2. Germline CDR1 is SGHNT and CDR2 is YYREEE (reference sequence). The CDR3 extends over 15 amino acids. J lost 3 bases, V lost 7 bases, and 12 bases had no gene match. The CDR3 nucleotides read TGTGCCAGCCACCTAGGGGAGCGGGGCGAAGAGACCCAGTACTTC. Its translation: CASHLGERGEETQYF.

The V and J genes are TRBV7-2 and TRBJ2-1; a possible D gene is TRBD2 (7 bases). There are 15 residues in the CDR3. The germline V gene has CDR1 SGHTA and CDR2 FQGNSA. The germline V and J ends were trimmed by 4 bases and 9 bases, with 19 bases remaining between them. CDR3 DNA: TGTGCCAGCAGCTCCGCGGGGGCCCGGGCGAGTGAGCAGTTCTTC. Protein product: CASSSAGARASEQFF.

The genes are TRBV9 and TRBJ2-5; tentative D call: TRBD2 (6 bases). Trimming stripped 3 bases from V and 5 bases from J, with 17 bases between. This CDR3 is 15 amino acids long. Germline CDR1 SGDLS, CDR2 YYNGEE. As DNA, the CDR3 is TGTGCCAGCAGCGCGGGGGTAGGTAGCTGGGAGACCCAGTACTTC. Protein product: CASSAGVGSWETQYF. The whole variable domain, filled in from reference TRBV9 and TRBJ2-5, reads DSGVTQTPKHLITATGQRVTLRCSPRSGDLSVYWYQQSLDQGLQFLIQYYNGEERAKGNILERFSAQQFPDLHSELNLSSLELGDSALYFCASSAGVGSWETQYFGPGTRLLVL.

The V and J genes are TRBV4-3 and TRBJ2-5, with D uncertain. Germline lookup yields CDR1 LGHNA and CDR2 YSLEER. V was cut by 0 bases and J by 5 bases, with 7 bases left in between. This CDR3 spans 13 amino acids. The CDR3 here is CASSQDIGETQYF. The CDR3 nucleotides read TGCGCCAGCAGCCAAGATATCGGGGAGACCCAGTACTTC.

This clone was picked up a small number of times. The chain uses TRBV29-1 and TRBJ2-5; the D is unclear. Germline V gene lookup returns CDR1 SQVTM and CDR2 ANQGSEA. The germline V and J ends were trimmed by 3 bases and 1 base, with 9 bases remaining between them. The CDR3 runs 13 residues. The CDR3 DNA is TGCAGCGTTGACGGAGCTATCCAAGAGACCCAGTACTTC. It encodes CSVDGAIQETQYF. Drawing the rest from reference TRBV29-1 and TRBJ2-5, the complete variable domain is SAVISQKPSRDICQRGTSLTIQCQVDSQVTMMFWYRQQPGQSLTLIATANQGSEATYESGFVIDKFPISRPNLTFSTLTVSNMSPEDSSIYLCSVDGAIQETQYFGPGTRLLVL.

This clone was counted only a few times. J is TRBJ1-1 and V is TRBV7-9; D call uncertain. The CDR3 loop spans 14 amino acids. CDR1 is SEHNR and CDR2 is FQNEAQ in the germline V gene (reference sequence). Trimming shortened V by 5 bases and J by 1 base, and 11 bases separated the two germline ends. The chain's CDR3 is CASSTPQENTEAFF. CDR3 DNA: TGTGCCAGCAGCACTCCCCAGGAGAACACTGAAGCTTTCTTT.

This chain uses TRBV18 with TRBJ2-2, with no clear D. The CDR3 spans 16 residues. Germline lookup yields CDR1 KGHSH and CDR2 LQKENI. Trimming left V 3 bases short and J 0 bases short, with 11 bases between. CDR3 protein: CASSPPGWPNTGELFF. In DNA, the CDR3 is TGTGCCAGCTCACCCCCCGGGTGGCCGAACACCGGGGAGCTGTTTTTT.

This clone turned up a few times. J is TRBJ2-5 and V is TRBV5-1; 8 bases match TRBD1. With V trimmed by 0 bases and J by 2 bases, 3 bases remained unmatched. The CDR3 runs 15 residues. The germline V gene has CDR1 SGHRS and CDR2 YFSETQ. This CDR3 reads CASSLEGTGQETQYF. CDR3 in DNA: TGCGCCAGCAGCTTGGAGGGGACAGGACAAGAGACCCAGTACTTC.

For the CDR3, the DNA is TGTGCCAGCAGCCCCCGGGGGGTTTCCTACGAGCAGTACTTC. Translating it yields CASSPRGVSYEQYF. This sequence joins TRBV9 and TRBJ2-7; 7 nucleotides match TRBD2. Per germline, CDR1 SGDLS and CDR2 YYNGEE. With 4 bases clipped from V and 1 base from J, the junction kept 5 bases outside the gene matches. This CDR3 region has 14 residues.

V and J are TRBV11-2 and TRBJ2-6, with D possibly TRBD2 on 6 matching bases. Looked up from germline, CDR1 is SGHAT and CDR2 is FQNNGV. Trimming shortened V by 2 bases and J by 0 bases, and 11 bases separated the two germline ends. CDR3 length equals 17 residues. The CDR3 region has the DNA TGTGCCAGCAGCTTAAGCTGGCGGGACTCTGGGGCCAACGTCCTGACTTTC. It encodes CASSLSWRDSGANVLTF.

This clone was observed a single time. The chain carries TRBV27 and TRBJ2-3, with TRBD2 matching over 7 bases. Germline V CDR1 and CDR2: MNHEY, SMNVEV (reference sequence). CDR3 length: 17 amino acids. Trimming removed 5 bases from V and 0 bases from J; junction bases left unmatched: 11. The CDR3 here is CASSPGGSGDSTDTQYF. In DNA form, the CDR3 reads TGTGCCAGCAGTCCCGGGGGAAGCGGGGACAGCACAGATACGCAGTATTTT.

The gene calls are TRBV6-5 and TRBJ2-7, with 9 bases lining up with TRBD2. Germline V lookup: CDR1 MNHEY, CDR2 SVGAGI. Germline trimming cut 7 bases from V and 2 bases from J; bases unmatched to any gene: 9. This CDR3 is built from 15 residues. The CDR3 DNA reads TGTGCCAGCACCCGCGGGGGGGTAGGGGCCTACGAGCAGTACTTC. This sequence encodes CASTRGGVGAYEQYF.

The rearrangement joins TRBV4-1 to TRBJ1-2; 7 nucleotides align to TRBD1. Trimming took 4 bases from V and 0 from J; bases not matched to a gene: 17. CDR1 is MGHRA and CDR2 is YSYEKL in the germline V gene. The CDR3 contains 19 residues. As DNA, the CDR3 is TGCGCCAGCAGCCCTAAAGTGACAGGGCCGAGGGTCTCTAACTATGGCTACACCTTC. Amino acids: CASSPKVTGPRVSNYGYTF.

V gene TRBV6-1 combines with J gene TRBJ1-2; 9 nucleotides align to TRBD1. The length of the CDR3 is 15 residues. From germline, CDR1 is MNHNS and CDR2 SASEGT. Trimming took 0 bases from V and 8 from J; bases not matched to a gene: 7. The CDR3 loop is CASSEAYGTGYGYTF. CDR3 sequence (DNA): TGTGCCAGCAGTGAAGCATATGGGACAGGGTACGGCTACACCTTC.

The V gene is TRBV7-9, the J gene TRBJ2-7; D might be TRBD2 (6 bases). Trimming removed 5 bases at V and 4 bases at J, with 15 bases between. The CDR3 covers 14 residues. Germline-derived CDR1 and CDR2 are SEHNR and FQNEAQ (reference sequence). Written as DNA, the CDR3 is TGTGCCAGCAGCCTTGGTCGGGGGTCGTACGAGCAGTACTTC. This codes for CASSLGRGSYEQYF.

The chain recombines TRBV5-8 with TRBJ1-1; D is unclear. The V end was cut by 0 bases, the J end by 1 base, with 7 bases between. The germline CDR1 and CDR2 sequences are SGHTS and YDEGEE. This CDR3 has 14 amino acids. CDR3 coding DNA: TGTGCCAGCAGCTTGGACATCTCGAACACTGAAGCTTTCTTT. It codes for CASSLDISNTEAFF.

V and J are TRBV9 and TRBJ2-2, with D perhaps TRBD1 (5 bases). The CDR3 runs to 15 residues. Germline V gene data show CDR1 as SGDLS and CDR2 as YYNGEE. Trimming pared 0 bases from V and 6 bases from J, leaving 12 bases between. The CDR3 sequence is CASSVDPGLAGELFF. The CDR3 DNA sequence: TGTGCCAGCAGCGTAGACCCAGGGTTGGCCGGGGAGCTGTTTTTT.

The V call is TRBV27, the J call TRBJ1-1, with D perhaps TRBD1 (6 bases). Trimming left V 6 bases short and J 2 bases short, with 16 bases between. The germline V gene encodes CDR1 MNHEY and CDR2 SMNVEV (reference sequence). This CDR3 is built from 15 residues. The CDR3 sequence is CASRWTGTLNTEAFF. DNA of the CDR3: TGTGCCAGCAGGTGGACCGGGACACTTAACACTGAAGCTTTCTTT.

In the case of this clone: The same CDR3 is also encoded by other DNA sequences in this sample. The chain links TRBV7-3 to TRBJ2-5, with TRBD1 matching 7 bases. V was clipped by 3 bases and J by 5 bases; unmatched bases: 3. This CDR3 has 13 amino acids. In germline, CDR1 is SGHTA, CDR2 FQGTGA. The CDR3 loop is CASSFDREETQYF. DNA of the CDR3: TGTGCCAGCAGCTTTGACAGGGAGGAGACCCAGTACTTC.

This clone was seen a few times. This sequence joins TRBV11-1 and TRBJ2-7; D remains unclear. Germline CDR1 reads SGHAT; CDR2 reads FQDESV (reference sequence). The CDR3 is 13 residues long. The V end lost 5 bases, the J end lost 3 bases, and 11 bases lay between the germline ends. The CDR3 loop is CASSLETGYEQYF. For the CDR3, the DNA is TGTGCCAGCAGCCTAGAGACGGGCTACGAGCAGTACTTC.

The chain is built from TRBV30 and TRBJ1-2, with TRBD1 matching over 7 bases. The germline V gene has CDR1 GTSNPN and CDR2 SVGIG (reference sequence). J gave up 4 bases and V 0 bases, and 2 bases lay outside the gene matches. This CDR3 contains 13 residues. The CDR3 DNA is TGTGCCTGGAGTGTAGGGGGCGGCTATGGCTACACCTTC. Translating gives CAWSVGGGYGYTF.

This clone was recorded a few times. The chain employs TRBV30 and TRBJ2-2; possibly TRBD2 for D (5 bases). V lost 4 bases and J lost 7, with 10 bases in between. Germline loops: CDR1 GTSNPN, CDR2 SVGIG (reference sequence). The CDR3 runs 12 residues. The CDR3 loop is CAWNKEVGELFF. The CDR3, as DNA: TGTGCCTGGAATAAGGAGGTCGGGGAGCTGTTTTTT.

The CDR3 region has the DNA TGTGCCAGCAGCTCAACTAGGGACAACTCCTACGAGCAGTACTTC. Its protein product is CASSSTRDNSYEQYF. The chain uses TRBV7-9 and TRBJ2-7, with a weak D call TRBD1 (6 bases). The germline V gene encodes CDR1 SEHNR and CDR2 FQNEAQ (reference sequence). The V and J ends lost 4 bases and 0 bases respectively, with 13 bases between them. The CDR3 covers 15 residues.

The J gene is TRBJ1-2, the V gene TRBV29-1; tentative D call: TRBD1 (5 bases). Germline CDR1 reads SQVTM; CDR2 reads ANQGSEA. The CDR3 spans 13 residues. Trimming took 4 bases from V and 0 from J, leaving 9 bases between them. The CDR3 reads CSVGQGPNYGYTF. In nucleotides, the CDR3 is TGCAGCGTTGGGCAGGGCCCTAACTATGGCTACACCTTC.

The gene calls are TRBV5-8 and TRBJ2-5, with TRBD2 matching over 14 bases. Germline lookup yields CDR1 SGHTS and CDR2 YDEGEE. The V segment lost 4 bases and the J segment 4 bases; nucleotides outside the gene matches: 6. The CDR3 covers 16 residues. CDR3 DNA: TGTGCCAGCAGCCCTGGACTAGCGGGGGGCGGAGAGACCCAGTACTTC. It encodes CASSPGLAGGGETQYF.

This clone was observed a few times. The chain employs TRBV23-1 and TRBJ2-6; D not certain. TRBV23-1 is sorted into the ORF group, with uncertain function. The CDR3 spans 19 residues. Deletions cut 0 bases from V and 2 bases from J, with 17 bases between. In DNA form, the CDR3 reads TGCGCCAGCAGTCAATCCGGGTTACTTAACGTGCCTGGGGCCAACGTCCTGACTTTC. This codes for CASSQSGLLNVPGANVLTF.

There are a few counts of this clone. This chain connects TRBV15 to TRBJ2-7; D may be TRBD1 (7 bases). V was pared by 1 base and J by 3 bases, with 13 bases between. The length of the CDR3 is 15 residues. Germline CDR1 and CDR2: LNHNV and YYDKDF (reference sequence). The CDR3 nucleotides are TGTGCCACCAGCAGAGTTGCCAGGGGGGTCTACGAGCAGTACTTC. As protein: CATSRVARGVYEQYF.

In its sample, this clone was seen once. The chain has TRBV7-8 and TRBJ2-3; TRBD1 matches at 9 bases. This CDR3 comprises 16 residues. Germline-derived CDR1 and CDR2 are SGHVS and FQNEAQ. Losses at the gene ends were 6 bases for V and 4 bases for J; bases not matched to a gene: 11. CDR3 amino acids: CASSSRRDRVADTQYF. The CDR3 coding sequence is TGTGCCAGCAGTTCTCGCCGGGACAGGGTGGCAGATACGCAGTATTTT.